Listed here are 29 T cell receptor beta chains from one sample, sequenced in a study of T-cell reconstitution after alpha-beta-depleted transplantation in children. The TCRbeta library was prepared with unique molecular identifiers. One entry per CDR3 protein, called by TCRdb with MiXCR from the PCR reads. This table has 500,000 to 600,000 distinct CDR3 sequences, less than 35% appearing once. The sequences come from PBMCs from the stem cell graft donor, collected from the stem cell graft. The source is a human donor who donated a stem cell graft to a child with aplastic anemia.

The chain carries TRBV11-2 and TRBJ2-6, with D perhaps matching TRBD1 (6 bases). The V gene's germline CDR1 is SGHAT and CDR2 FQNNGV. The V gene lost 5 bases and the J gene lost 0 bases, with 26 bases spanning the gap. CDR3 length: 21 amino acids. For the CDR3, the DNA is TGTGCCAGCAGCCCACTTAACAGGGAGTTCAATTCTCACTCTGGGGCCAACGTCCTGACTTTC. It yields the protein CASSPLNREFNSHSGANVLTF.

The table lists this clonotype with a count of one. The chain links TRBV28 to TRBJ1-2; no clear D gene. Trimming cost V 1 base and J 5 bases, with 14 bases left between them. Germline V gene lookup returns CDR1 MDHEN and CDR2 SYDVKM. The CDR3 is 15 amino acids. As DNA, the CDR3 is TGTGCCAGCAGTTTATCCTTCGGCAGCCAGTATGGCTACACCTTC. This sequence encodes CASSLSFGSQYGYTF.

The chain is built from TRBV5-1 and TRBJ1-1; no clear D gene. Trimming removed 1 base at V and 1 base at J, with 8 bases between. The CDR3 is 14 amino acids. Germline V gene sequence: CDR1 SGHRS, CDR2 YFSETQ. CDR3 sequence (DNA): TGCGCCAGCAGCTTGCTCCCAACGAACACTGAAGCTTTCTTT. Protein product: CASSLLPTNTEAFF. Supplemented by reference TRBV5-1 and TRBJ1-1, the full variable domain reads KAGVTQTPRYLIKTRGQQVTLSCSPISGHRSVSWYQQTPGQGLQFLFEYFSETQRNKGNFPGRFSGRQFSNSRSEMNVSTLELGDSALYLCASSLLPTNTEAFFGQGTRLTVV.

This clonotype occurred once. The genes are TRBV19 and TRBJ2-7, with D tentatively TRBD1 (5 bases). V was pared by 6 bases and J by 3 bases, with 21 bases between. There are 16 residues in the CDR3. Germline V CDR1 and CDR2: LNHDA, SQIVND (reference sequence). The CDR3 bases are TGTGCCAGTAGCCTCCGGGCAGGGAAGAGTTACTACGAGCAGTACGTC. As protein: CASSLRAGKSYYEQYV.

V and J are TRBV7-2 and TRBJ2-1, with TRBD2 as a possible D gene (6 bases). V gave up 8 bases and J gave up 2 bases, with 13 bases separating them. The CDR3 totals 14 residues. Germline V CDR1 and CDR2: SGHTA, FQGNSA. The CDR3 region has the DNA TGTGCCAGCGCCGGGGGACCGGCCTACAATGAGCAGTTCTTC. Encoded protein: CASAGGPAYNEQFF.

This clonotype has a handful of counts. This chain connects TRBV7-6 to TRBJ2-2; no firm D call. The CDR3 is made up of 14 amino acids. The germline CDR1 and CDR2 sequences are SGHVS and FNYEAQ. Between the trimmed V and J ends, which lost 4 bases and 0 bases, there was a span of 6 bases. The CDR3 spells CASSSSTNTGELFF. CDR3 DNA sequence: TGTGCCAGCAGCTCGTCGACGAACACCGGGGAGCTGTTTTTT.

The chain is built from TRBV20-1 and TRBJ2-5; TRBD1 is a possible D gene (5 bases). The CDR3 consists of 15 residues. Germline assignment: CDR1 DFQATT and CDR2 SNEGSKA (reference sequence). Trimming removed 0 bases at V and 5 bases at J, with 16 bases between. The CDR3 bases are TGCAGTGCTAGAGATCCCAGAGAAAAGGGGGAGACCCAGTACTTC. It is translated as CSARDPREKGETQYF.

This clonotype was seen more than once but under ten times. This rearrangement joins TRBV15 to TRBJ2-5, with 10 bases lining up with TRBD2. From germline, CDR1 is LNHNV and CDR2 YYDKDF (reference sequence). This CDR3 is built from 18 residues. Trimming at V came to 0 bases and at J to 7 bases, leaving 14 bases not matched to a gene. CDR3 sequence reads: CATSRDVSGRPRGVTQYF. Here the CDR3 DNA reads TGTGCCACCAGCAGAGATGTTAGCGGGAGGCCCCGCGGAGTGACCCAGTACTTC.

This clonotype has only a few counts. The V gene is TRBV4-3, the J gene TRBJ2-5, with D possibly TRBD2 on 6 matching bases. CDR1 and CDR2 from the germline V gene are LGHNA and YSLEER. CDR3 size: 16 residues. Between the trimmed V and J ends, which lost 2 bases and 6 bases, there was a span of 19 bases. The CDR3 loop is CASSQQSGTGRKTQYF. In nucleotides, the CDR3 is TGCGCCAGCAGCCAACAATCCGGGACCGGGAGAAAGACCCAGTACTTC.

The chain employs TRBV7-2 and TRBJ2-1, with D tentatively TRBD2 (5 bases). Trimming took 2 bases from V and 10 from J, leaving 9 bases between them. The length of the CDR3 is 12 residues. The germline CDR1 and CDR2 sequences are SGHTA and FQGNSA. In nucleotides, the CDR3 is TGTGCCAGCAGCTTAAACGGGATGGAGCAGTTCTTC. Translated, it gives CASSLNGMEQFF.

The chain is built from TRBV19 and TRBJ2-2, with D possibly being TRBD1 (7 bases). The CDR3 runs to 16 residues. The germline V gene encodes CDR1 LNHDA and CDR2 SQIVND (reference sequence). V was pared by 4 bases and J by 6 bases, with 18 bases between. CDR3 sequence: CASSNPGGGIAGELFF. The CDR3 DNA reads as TGTGCCAGTAGTAACCCAGGGGGAGGTATAGCCGGGGAGCTGTTTTTT.

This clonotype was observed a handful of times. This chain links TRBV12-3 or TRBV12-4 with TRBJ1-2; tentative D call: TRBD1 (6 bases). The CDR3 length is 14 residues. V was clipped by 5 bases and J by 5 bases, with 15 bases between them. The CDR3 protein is CASSPTGTLYGYTF. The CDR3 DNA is TGTGCCAGCAGTCCCACCGGGACATTATATGGCTACACCTTC.

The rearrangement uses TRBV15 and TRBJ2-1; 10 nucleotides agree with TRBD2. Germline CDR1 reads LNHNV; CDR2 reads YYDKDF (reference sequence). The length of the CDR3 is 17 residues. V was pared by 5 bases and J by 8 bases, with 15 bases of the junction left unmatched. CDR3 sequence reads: CATSYTSGTWGRDEQFF. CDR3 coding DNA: TGTGCCACCAGCTACACTAGCGGGACCTGGGGTAGAGATGAGCAGTTCTTC. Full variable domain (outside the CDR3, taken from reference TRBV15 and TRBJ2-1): DAMVIQNPRYQVTQFGKPVTLSCSQTLNHNVMYWYQQKSSQAPKLLFHYYDKDFNNEADTPDNFQSRRPNTSFCFLDIRSPGLGDTAMYLCATSYTSGTWGRDEQFFGPGTRLTVL.

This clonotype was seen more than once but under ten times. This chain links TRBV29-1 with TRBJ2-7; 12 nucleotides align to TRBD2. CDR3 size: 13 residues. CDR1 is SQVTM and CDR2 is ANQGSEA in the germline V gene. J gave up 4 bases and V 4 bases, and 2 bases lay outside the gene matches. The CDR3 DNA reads TGCAGCGTTGCACTAGCGGGAGGTTACGAGCAGTACTTC. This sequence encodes CSVALAGGYEQYF.

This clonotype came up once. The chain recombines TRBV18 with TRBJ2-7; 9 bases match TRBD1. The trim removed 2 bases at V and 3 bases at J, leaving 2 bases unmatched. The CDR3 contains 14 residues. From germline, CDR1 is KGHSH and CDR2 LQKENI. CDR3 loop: CASSPVTGGYEQYF. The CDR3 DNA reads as TGTGCCAGCTCACCAGTGACAGGGGGCTACGAGCAGTACTTC. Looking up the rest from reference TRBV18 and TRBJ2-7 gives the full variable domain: NAGVMQNPRHLVRRRGQEARLRCSPMKGHSHVYWYRQLPEEGLKFMVYLQKENIIDESGMPKERFSAEFPKEGPSILRIQQVVRGDSAAYFCASSPVTGGYEQYFGPGTRLTVT.

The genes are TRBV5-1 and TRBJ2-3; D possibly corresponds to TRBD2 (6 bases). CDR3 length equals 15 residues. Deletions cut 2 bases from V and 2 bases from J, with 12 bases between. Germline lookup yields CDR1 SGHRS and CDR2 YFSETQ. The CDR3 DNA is TGCGCCAGCAGCTTTATAATAGCGGACACAGATACGCAGTATTTT. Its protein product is CASSFIIADTDTQYF.

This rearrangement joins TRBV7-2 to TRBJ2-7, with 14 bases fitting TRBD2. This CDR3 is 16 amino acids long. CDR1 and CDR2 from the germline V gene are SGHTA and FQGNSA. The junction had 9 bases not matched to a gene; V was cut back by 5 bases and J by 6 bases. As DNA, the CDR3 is TGTGCCAGCAGCCCTAATGTGGGACTAGCGGGAGTCGAGCAGTACGTC. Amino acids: CASSPNVGLAGVEQYV.

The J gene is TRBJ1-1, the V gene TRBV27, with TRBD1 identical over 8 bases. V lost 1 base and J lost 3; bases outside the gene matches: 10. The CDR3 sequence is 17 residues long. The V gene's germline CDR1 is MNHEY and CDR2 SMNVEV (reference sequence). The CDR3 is CASSLFAGGAAYTEAFF. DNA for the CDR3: TGTGCCAGCAGTTTATTTGCAGGGGGCGCCGCGTACACTGAAGCTTTCTTT.

The CDR3 DNA reads as TGTGCCAGCAGCCTGATGGAGGGAACCGAAGCTTTCTTT. Translating it yields CASSLMEGTEAFF. The V call is TRBV3-1, the J call TRBJ1-1; D gene uncertain. V shed 4 bases and J shed 8 bases, with 14 bases lying between them. Germline V gives CDR1 LGHDT, CDR2 YNNKEL (reference sequence). The CDR3 totals 13 residues.

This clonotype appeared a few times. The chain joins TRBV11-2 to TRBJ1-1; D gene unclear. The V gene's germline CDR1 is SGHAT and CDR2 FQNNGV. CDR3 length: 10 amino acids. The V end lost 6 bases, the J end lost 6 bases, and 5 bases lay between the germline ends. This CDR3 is CASSLAEAFF. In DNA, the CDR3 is TGTGCCAGCAGTCTGGCTGAAGCTTTCTTT.

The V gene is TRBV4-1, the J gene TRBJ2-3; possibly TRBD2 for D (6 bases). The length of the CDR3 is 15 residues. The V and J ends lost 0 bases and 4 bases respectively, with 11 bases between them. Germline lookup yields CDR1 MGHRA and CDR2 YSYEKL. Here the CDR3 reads CASSQDAGRADTQYF. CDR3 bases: TGCGCCAGCAGCCAAGACGCGGGACGTGCAGATACGCAGTATTTT.

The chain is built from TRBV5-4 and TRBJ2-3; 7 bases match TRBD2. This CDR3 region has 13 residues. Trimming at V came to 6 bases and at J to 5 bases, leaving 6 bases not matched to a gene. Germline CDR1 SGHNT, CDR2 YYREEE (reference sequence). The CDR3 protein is CASTRGREDTQYF. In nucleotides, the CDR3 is TGTGCCAGCACCCGAGGGAGGGAAGATACGCAGTATTTT.

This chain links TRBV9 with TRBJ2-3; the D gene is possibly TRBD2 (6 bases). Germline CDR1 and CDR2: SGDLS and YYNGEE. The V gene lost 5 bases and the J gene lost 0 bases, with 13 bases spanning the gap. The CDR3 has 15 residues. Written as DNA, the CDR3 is TGTGCCAGCAGGACTGGGGACTCAAGCACAGATACGCAGTATTTT. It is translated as CASRTGDSSTDTQYF.

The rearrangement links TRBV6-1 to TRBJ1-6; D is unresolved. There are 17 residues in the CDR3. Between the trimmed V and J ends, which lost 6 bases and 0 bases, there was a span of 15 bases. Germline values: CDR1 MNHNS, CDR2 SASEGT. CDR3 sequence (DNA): TGTGCCAGCAGCCAGGACCTTTATCGCTCCTATAATTCACCCCTCCACTTT. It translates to CASSQDLYRSYNSPLHF.

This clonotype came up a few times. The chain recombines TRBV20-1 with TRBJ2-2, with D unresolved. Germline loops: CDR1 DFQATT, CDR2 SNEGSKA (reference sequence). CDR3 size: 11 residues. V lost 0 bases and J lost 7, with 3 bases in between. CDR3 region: CSAREDGELFF. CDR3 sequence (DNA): TGCAGTGCTAGAGAGGACGGGGAGCTGTTTTTT.

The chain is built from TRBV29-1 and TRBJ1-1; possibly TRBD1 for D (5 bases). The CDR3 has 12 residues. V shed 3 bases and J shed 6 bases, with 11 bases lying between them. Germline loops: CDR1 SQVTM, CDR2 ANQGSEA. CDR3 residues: CSVDRVLPEAFF. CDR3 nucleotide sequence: TGCAGCGTTGACAGGGTCCTTCCTGAAGCTTTCTTT.

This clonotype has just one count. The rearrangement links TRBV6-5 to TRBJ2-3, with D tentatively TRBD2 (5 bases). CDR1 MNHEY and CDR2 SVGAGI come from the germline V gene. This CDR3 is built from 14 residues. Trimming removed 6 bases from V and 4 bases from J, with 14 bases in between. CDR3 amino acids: CASSPTSIPDTQYF. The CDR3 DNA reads TGTGCCAGCAGCCCTACTAGTATCCCAGATACGCAGTATTTT.

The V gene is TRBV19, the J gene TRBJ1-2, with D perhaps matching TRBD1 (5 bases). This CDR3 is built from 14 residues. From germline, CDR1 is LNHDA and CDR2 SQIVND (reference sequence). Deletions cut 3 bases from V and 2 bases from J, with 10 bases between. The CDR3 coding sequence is TGTGCCAGTAGTATCTCCGGGGGAAACTATGGCTACACCTTC. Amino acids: CASSISGGNYGYTF.

In DNA form, the CDR3 reads TGTGCCAGCAGTTTAATGGACAAGCATAGCAATCAGCCCCAGCATTTT. This codes for CASSLMDKHSNQPQHF. This chain joins TRBV28 and TRBJ1-5; D is perhaps TRBD1 (5 bases). CDR1 MDHEN and CDR2 SYDVKM come from the germline V gene. There are 16 residues in the CDR3. The V and J ends lost 2 bases and 0 bases respectively, with 11 bases between them. The full variable domain, completed using reference TRBV28 and TRBJ1-5, is DVKVTQSSRYLVKRTGEKVFLECVQDMDHENMFWYRQDPGLGLRLIYFSYDVKMKEKGDIPEGYSVSREKKERFSLILESASTNQTSMYLCASSLMDKHSNQPQHFGDGTRLSIL.